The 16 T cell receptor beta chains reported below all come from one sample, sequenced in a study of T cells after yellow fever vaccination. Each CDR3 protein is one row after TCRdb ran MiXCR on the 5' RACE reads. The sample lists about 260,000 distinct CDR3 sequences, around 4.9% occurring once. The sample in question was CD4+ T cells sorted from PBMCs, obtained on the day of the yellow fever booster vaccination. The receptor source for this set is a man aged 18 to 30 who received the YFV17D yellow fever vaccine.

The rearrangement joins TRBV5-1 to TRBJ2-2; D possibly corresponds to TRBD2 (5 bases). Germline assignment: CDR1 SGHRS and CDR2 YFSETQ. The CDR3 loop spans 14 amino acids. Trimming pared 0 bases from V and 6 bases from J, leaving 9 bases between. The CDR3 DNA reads TGCGCCAGCAGCTTGGCGGCGGGTGCCGGGGAGCTGTTTTTT. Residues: CASSLAAGAGELFF.

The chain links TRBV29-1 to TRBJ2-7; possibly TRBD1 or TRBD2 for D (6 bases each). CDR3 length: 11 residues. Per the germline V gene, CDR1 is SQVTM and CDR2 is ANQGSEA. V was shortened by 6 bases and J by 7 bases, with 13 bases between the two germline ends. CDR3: CSVTTGGEQYF. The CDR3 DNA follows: TGCAGCGTGACGACAGGAGGGGAGCAGTACTTC.

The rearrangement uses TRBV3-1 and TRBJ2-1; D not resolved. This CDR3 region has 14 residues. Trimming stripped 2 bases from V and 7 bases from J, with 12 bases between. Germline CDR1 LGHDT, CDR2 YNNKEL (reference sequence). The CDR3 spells CASSQQALTNEQFF. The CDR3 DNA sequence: TGTGCCAGCAGCCAACAAGCACTAACGAATGAGCAGTTCTTC.

CDR3 nucleotides: TGTGCCAGCAGGGGGGACAGGAACACTGAAGCTTTCTTT. This gives the protein CASRGDRNTEAFF. The genes are TRBV2 and TRBJ1-1; 7 bases agree with TRBD1. This CDR3 region has 13 residues. V lost 6 bases and J lost 1; bases outside the gene matches: 2. Germline-derived CDR1 and CDR2 are SNHLY and FYNNEI.

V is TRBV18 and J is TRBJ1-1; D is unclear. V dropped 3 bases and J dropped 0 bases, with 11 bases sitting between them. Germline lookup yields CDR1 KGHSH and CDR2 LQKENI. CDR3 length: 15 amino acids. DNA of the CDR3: TGTGCCAGCTCACCCCCCAGGACCATGAACACTGAAGCTTTCTTT. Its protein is CASSPPRTMNTEAFF. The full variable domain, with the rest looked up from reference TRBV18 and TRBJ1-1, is NAGVMQNPRHLVRRRGQEARLRCSPMKGHSHVYWYRQLPEEGLKFMVYLQKENIIDESGMPKERFSAEFPKEGPSILRIQQVVRGDSAAYFCASSPPRTMNTEAFFGQGTRLTVV.

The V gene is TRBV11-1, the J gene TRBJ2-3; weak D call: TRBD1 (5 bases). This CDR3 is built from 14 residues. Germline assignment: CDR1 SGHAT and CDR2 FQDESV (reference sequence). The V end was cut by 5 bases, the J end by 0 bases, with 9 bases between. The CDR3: CASSDSFSTDTQYF. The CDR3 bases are TGTGCCAGCAGCGACAGTTTTAGCACAGATACGCAGTATTTT.

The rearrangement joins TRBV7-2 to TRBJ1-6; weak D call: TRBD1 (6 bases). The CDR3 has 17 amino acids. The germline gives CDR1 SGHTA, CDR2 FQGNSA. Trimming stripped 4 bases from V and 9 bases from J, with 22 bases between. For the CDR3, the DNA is TGTGCCAGCAGCTCGCCGCGGACCCAGGGGTTGGTTTCACCCCTCCACTTT. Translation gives CASSSPRTQGLVSPLHF.

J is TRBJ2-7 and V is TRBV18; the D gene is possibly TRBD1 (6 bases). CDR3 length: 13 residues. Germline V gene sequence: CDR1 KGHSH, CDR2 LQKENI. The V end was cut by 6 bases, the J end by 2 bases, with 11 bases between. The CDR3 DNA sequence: TGTGCCAGCTCCTCCGGGACAACCTACGAGCAGTACTTC. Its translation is CASSSGTTYEQYF. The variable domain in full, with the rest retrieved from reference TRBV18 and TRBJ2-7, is NAGVMQNPRHLVRRRGQEARLRCSPMKGHSHVYWYRQLPEEGLKFMVYLQKENIIDESGMPKERFSAEFPKEGPSILRIQQVVRGDSAAYFCASSSGTTYEQYFGPGTRLTVT.

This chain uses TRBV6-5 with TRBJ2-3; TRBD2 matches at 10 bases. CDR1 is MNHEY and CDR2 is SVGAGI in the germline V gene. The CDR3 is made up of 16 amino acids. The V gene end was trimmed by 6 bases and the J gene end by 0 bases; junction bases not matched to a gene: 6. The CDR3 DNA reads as TGTGCCAGCAGCCCAGTAGCGGGGGGAAGCACAGATACGCAGTATTTT. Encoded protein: CASSPVAGGSTDTQYF.

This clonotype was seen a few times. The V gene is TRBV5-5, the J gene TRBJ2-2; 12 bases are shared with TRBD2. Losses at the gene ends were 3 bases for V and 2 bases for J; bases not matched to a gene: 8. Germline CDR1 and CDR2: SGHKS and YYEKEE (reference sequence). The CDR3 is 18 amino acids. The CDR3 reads CASSWRLAGAPNTGELFF. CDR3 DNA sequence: TGTGCCAGCAGCTGGAGACTAGCGGGGGCCCCCAACACCGGGGAGCTGTTTTTT.

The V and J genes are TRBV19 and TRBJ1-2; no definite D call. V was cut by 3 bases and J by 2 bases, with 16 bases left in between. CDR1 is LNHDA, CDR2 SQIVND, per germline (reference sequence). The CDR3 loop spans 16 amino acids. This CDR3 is CASSILPGRSNYGYTF. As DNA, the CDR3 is TGTGCCAGTAGTATTCTCCCGGGAAGGTCGAACTATGGCTACACCTTC.

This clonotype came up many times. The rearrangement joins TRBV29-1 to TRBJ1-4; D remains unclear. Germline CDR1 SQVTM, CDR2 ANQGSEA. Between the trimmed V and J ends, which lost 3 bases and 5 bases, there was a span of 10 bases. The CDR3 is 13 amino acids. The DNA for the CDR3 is TGCAGCGTTGATCATGGAGCAAATGAAAAACTGTTTTTT. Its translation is CSVDHGANEKLFF. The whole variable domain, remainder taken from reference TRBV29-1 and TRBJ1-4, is SAVISQKPSRDICQRGTSLTIQCQVDSQVTMMFWYRQQPGQSLTLIATANQGSEATYESGFVIDKFPISRPNLTFSTLTVSNMSPEDSSIYLCSVDHGANEKLFFGSGTQLSVL.

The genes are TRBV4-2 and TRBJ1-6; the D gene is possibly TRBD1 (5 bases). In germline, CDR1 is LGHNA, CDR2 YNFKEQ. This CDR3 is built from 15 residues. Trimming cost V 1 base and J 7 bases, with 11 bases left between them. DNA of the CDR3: TGTGCCAGCAGCCAAGGGAAACAGGAAAATTCACCCCTCCACTTT. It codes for CASSQGKQENSPLHF.

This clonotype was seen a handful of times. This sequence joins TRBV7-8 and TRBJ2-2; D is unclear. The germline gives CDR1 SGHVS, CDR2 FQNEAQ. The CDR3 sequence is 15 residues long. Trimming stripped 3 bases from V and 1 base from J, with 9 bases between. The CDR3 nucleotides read TGTGCCAGCAGCTTCTTCGACGGGAACACCGGGGAGCTGTTTTTT. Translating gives CASSFFDGNTGELFF.

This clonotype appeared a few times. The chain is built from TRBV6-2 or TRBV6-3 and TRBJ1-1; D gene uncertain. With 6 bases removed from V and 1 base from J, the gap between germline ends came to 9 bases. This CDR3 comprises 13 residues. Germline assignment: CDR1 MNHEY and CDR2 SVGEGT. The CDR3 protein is CASSPHWNTEAFF. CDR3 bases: TGTGCCAGCAGCCCCCACTGGAACACTGAAGCTTTCTTT.

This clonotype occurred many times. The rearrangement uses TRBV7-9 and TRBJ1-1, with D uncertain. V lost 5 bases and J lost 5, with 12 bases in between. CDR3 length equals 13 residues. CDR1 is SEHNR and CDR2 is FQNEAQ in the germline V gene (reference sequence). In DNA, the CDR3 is TGTGCCAGCAGCCCCCGGCCGAGGACTGAAGCTTTCTTT. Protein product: CASSPRPRTEAFF.